This TCR beta chain stems from a study of shared clonotypes between healthy human individuals. Study in general: Used for every donor were three CD4 naive, three CD4 memory, two CD8 naive and one CD8 memory plate.

Only one count was recorded for this clone. Using immunoSEQ multiplex PCR, the repertoire was profiled, and TCRdb retains in-frame clones only, with some absent. The sample lists some 2,000,000 clones, approximately 94% occurring once. As defined, naive CD8 cells were CD45RO-negative and positively selected for CCR7, with terminally differentiated effector memory CD45RA+ cells excluded. The study drew all its donors from Caucasian adults living in Nashville, Tennessee. The receptor was isolated from a man between 18 and 29 years old in good health. The sample consisted of naive CD8+ T cells sorted from blood.

The CDR3 loop is CAWSVGQGPEQYF. CDR3 DNA sequence: TGTGCCTGGAGTGTAGGTCAGGGGCCCGAGCAGTACTTC. The chain carries TRBV30 and TRBJ2-7; maybe TRBD1 (6 bases). This CDR3 comprises 13 residues. V was shortened by 0 bases and J by 6 bases, with 12 bases between the two germline ends. Per germline, CDR1 GTSNPN and CDR2 SVGIG (reference sequence).